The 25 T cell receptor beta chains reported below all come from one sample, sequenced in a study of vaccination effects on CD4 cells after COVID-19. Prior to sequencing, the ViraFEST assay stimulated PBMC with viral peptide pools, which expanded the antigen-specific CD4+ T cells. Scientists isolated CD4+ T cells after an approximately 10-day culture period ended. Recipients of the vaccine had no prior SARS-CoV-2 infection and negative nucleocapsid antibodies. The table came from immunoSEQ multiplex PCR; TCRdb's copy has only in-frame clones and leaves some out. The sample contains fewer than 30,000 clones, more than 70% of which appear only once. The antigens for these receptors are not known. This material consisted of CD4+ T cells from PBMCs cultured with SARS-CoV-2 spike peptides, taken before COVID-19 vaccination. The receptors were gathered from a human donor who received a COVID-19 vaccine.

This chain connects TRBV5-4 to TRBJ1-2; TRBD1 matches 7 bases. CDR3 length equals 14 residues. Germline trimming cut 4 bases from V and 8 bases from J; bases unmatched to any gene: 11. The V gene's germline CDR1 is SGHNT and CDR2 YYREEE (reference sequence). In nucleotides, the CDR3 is TGTGCCAGCAGCCTGGGACAGACAAAAAGGGGCTACACCTTC. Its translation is CASSLGQTKRGYTF.

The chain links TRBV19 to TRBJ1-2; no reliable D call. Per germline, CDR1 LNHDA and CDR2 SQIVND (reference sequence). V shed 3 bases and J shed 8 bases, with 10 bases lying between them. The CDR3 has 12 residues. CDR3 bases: TGTGCCAGTAGTATTGTTGAATACGGCTACACCTTC. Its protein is CASSIVEYGYTF.

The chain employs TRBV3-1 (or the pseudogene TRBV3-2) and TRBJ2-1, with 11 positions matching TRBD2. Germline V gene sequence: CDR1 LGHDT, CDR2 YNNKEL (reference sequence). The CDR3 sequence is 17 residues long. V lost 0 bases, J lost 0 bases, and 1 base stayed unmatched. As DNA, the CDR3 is TGTGCCAGCAGCCAAGATCTAGCGGGGGGCTCCTACAATGAGCAGTTCTTC. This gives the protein CASSQDLAGGSYNEQFF.

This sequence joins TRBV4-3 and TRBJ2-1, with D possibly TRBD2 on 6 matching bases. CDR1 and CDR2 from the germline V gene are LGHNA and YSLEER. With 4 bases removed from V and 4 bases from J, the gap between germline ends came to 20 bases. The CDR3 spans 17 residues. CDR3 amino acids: CASSRAAGTGLYNEQFF. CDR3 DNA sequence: TGCGCCAGCAGCCGCGCCGCCGGGACTGGCTTATACAATGAGCAGTTCTTC.

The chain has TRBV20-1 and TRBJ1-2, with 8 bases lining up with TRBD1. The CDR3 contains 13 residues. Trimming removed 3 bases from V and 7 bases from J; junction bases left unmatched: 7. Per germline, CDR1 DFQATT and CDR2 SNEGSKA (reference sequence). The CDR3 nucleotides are TGCAGTGCTAGTTTGGGGACAGGCCTTGGCTACACCTTC. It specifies CSASLGTGLGYTF.

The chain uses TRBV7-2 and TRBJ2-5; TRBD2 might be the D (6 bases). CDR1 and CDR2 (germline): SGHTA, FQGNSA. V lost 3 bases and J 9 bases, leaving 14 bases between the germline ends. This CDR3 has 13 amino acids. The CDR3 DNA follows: TGTGCCAGCAGCTTGGGACTGCCTCAGTCCCAGTACTTC. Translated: CASSLGLPQSQYF.

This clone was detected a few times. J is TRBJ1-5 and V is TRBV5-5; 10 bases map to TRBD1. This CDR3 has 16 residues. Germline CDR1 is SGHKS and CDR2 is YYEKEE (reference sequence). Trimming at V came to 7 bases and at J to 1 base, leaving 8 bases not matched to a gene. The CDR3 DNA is TGTGCCAGCCAAAAGTCGGGACAGGGGAGCAATCAGCCCCAGCATTTT. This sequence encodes CASQKSGQGSNQPQHF.

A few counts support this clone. The CDR3 coding sequence is TGTGCCAGCAGGTACAGGGGGCATAATTCACCCCTCCACTTT. Its translation: CASRYRGHNSPLHF. The rearrangement uses TRBV2 and TRBJ1-6; 9 bases match TRBD1. The J segment lost 5 bases and the V segment lost 6 bases, leaving 2 bases of the junction unmatched. Germline V gene sequence: CDR1 SNHLY, CDR2 FYNNEI. The CDR3 has 14 residues.

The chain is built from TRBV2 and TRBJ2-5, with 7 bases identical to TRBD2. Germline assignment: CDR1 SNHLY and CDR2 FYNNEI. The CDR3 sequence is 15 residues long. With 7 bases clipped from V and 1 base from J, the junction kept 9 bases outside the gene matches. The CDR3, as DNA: TGTGCCAGCACCCTAAGGTCGGGGGGCCAAGAGACCCAGTACTTC. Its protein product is CASTLRSGGQETQYF. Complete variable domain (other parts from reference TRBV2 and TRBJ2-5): EPEVTQTPSHQVTQMGQEVILRCVPISNHLYFYWYRQILGQKVEFLVSFYNNEISEKSEIFDDQFSVERPDGSNFTLKIRSTKLEDSAMYFCASTLRSGGQETQYFGPGTRLLVL.

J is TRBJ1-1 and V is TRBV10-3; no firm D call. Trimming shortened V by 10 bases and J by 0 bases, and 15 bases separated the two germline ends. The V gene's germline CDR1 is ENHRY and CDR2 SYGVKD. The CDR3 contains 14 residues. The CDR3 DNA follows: TGTGCCACCTGGGTGGGCAGCTTGAACACTGAAGCTTTCTTT. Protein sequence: CATWVGSLNTEAFF.

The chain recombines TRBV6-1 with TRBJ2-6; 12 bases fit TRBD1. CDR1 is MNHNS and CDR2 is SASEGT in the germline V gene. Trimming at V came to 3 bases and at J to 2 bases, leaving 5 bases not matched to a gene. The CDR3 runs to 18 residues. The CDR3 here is CASSDTGQGAPGANVLTF. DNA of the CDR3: TGTGCCAGCAGTGACACGGGACAGGGGGCACCTGGGGCCAACGTCCTGACTTTC.

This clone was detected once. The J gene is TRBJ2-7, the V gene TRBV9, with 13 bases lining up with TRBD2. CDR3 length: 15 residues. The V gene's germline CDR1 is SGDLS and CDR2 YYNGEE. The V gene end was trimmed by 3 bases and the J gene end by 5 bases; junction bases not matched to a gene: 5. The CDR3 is CASSAGLAGRDEQYF. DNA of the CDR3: TGTGCCAGCAGCGCGGGACTAGCGGGGCGGGACGAGCAGTACTTC.

The CDR3 region is CAWSPRRGGGSPLHF. The DNA for the CDR3 is TGTGCCTGGAGCCCCAGACGGGGCGGGGGATCACCCCTCCACTTT. The chain is built from TRBV30 and TRBJ1-6; a weak D match, TRBD1 (5 bases). The CDR3 sequence is 15 residues long. Deletions cut 3 bases from V and 10 bases from J, with 19 bases between. Germline CDR1 GTSNPN, CDR2 SVGIG (reference sequence).

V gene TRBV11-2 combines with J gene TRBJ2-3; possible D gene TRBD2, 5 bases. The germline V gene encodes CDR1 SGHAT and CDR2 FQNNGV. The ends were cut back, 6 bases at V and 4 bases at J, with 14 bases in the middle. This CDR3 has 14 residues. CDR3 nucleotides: TGTGCCAGCAGTATTGGACCGAGGGCAGATACGCAGTATTTT. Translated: CASSIGPRADTQYF.

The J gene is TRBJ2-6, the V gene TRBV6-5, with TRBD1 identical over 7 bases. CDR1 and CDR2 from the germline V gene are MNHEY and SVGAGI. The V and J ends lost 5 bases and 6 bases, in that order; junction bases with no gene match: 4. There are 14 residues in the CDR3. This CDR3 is CASSMTGLANVLTF. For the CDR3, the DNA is TGTGCCAGCAGTATGACAGGGTTGGCCAACGTCCTGACTTTC.

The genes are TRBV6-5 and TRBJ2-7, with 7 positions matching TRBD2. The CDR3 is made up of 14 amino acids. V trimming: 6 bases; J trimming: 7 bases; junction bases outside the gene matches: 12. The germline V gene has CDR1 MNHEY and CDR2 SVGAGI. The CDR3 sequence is CASSNVRLAGEQYF. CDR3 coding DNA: TGTGCCAGCAGCAACGTTAGACTAGCAGGAGAGCAGTACTTC.

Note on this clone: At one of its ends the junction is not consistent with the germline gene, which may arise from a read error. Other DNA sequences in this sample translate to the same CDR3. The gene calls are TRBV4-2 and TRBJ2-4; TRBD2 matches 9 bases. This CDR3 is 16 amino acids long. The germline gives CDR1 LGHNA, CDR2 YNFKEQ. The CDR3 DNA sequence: TGTGCCAGCAGCCAAGGCGGGGGGGCTACCAAAAACATTCAGTACTTT. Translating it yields CASSQGGGATKNIQYF.

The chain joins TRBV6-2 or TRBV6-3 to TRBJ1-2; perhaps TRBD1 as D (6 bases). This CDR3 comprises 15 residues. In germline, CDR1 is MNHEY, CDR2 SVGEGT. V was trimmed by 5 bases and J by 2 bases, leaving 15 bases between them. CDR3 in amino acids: CASSRYRVSNYGYTF. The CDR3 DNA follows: TGTGCCAGCAGTCGATACAGGGTTTCGAACTATGGCTACACCTTC.

The chain's CDR3 is CAWSIRGLQPQHF. The CDR3 nucleotides are TGTGCCTGGAGCATCAGGGGGCTCCAGCCCCAGCATTTT. The chain is built from TRBV30 and TRBJ1-5; TRBD1 agrees at 8 bases. The CDR3 covers 13 residues. The V and J ends lost 3 bases and 7 bases, in that order; junction bases with no gene match: 5. CDR1 is GTSNPN and CDR2 is SVGIG in the germline V gene (reference sequence). Full variable domain (missing parts from reference TRBV30 and TRBJ1-5): SQTIHQWPATLVQPVGSPLSLECTVEGTSNPNLYWYRQAAGRGLQLLFYSVGIGQISSEVPQNLSASRPQDRQFILSSKKLLLSDSGFYLCAWSIRGLQPQHFGDGTRLSIL.

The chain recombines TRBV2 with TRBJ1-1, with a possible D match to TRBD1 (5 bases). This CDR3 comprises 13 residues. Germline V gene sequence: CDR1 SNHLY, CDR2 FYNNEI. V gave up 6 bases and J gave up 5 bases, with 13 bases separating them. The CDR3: CASRLGERTEAFF. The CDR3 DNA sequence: TGTGCCAGCAGATTAGGGGAACGTACTGAAGCTTTCTTT.

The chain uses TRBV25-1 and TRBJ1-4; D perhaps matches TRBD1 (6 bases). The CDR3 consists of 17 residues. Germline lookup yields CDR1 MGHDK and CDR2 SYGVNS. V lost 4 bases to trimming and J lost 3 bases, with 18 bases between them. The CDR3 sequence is CASSGWEGGPANEKLFF. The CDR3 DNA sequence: TGTGCCAGCAGTGGATGGGAGGGGGGGCCGGCTAATGAAAAACTGTTTTTT.

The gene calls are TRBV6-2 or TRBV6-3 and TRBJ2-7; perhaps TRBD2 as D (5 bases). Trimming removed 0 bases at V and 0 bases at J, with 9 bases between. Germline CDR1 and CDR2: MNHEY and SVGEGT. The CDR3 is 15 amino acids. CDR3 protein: CASSYSRVTSYEQYF. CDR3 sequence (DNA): TGTGCCAGCAGTTACTCGAGGGTCACCTCCTACGAGCAGTACTTC.

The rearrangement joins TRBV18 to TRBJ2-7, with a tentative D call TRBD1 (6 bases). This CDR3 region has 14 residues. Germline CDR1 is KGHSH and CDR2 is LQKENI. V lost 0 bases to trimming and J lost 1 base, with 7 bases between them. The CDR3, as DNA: TGTGCCAGCTCACCACCGGGGGCGTCCTACGAGCAGTACTTC. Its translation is CASSPPGASYEQYF.

The CDR3 DNA is TGTGCCAGCAGCGGGAGGGCCCTGAACACTGAAGCTTTCTTT. This translates into CASSGRALNTEAFF. The V gene is TRBV7-2, the J gene TRBJ1-1; D remains ambiguous. Trimming took 5 bases from V and 0 from J, leaving 10 bases between them. The CDR3 length is 14 residues. Germline-derived CDR1 and CDR2 are SGHTA and FQGNSA.

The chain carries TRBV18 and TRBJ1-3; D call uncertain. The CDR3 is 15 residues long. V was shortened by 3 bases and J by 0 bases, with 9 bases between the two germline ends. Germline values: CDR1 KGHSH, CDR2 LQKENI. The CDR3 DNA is TGTGCCAGCTCACCTGAGACACTCTCTGGAAACACCATATATTTT. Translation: CASSPETLSGNTIYF.